This entry concerns a single T cell receptor beta chain. The CDR3 covers 17 residues. Trimming cost V 2 bases and J 2 bases; bases outside gene matches: 10. Per the germline V gene, CDR1 is LNHDA and CDR2 is SQIVND (reference sequence). This entry comes from a study of blood T cell repertoires in COVID-19. Study context: Acute and convalescent COVID-19 samples came from the United States, Italy and Spain. The cDNA or gDNA used as material had been derived from T cells, B-cell-depleted T cells, or PBMCs.

Original handling: Scientists estimated how many nucleated cells there were by amplifying reference gene primers. Clones were sequenced by immunoSEQ multiplex PCR, and TCRdb holds only the in-frame ones, with some missing. V and J calls and clone size are those listed in that table; D and trimming were worked out from the DNA. Seen here are around 67,000 clones, roughly 88% observed once, and the top ten hold 1.9%. Specimen: peripheral blood. This receptor was identified in a woman older than 75 with active or convalescent COVID-19. The V and J genes are TRBV19 and TRBJ2-3, with 7 bases aligning to TRBD2. Here the CDR3 reads CASSILEGRALTDTQYF. The CDR3 DNA follows: TGTGCCAGTAGTATATTAGAAGGGAGGGCCCTCACAGATACGCAGTATTTT.